This TCR beta chain emerged from a study of blood T cell repertoires in COVID-19. Study-wide background: The cDNA or gDNA used as material had been derived from T cells, B-cell-depleted T cells, or PBMCs.

Generated by immunoSEQ multiplex PCR, the TCRdb table keeps only in-frame clones and is missing some. Of tens of thousands of clones in the sample, roughly 70% were seen once. The receptor comes from a woman in her 70s with acute or convalescent COVID-19. The sequenced sample was peripheral blood.

Here the CDR3 DNA reads TGCAGCGTTGAACCGCCAGCGTACACCTTC. It specifies CSVEPPAYTF. The V and J genes are TRBV29-1 and TRBJ1-2, with D unclear. The ends were cut back, 2 bases at V and 11 bases at J, with 9 bases in the middle. The CDR3 spans 10 residues. Germline V CDR1 and CDR2: SQVTM, ANQGSEA.